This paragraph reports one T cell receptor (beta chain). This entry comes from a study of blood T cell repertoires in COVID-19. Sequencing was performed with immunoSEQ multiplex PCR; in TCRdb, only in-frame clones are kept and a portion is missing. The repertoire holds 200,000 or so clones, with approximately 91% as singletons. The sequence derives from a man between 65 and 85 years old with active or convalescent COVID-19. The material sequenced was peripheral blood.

The CDR3 bases are TGTGCCAGCAGTCTCCAGGTCGGTGTTACTGAAGCTTTCTTT. This translates into CASSLQVGVTEAFF. The rearrangement joins TRBV28 to TRBJ1-1; no clear D. Germline-derived CDR1 and CDR2 are MDHEN and SYDVKM. Trimming left V 5 bases short and J 5 bases short, with 15 bases between. This CDR3 contains 14 residues.